This is a list of T cell receptor beta chains from one sample in a study of cytomegalovirus exposure and HLA in healthy donors. The protocol was immunoSEQ multiplex PCR, while the TCRdb copy is restricted to in-frame clones and leaves out a portion. The profile shows about 200,000 clones, roughly 80% of them singletons. Sequenced sample: PBMCs. The source of these receptors is a man in his fifties or sixties in good health and CMV-seronegative. Each CDR3 is given with its conserved first and last residue. D genes are given only for firm matches. Clone size appears in some rows only: once, few, many, or a class for an expanded clone.

j_call: TRBJ2-1; v_call: TRBV5-1; clone_size: .; d_call: .; cdr3_aa: CASSSQGQEYNEQFF; cdr3_nt: TGCGCCAGCAGCTCCCAGGGGCAGGAATACAATGAGCAGTTCTTC
j_call: TRBJ1-5; v_call: TRBV10-3; clone_size: .; d_call: TRBD1; cdr3_aa: CAIGTGDQPQHF; cdr3_nt: TGTGCCATCGGGACAGGGGATCAGCCCCAGCATTTT
j_call: TRBJ2-7; v_call: TRBV27; clone_size: .; d_call: TRBD2; cdr3_aa: CASSYKREDEQYF; cdr3_nt: TGTGCCAGCAGTTATAAGCGGGAGGACGAGCAGTACTTC
j_call: TRBJ2-7; v_call: TRBV6-5; clone_size: once; d_call: TRBD1; cdr3_aa: CASSYSTGGAYEQYF; cdr3_nt: TGTGCCAGCAGTTATTCGACAGGGGGCGCGTACGAGCAGTACTTC
j_call: TRBJ1-1; v_call: TRBV2; clone_size: .; d_call: .; cdr3_aa: CASSSQTYTEAFF; cdr3_nt: TGTGCCAGCAGTTCACAGACCTACACTGAAGCTTTCTTT
j_call: TRBJ2-1; v_call: TRBV7-3; clone_size: .; d_call: .; cdr3_aa: CASSLTGRNEQFF; cdr3_nt: TGTGCCAGCAGCTTGACAGGTAGAAATGAGCAGTTCTTC
j_call: TRBJ2-7; v_call: TRBV19; clone_size: few; d_call: TRBD1; cdr3_aa: CASSTLTGGRYEQYF; cdr3_nt: TGTGCCAGTAGTACCCTGACAGGGGGCAGATACGAGCAGTACTTC
j_call: TRBJ2-2; v_call: TRBV9; clone_size: .; d_call: .; cdr3_aa: CASSEQGTGELFF; cdr3_nt: TGTGCCAGCAGCGAGCAGGGAACCGGGGAGCTGTTTTTT
j_call: TRBJ2-7; v_call: TRBV5-1; clone_size: .; d_call: TRBD2; cdr3_aa: CASSLGLAGPWDEQYF; cdr3_nt: TGCGCCAGCAGCTTGGGGCTAGCGGGGCCCTGGGACGAGCAGTACTTC
j_call: TRBJ1-2; v_call: TRBV6-1; clone_size: once; d_call: TRBD1; cdr3_aa: CASSVDPGQGRYTF; cdr3_nt: TGTGCCAGCAGTGTCGACCCGGGACAGGGTCGCTACACCTTC
j_call: TRBJ2-1; v_call: TRBV5-1; clone_size: .; d_call: TRBD2; cdr3_aa: CASSAGTSGSEQFF; cdr3_nt: TGCGCCAGCAGCGCTGGGACTAGCGGGAGTGAGCAGTTCTTC
j_call: TRBJ2-1; v_call: TRBV11-2; clone_size: once; d_call: .; cdr3_aa: CASSGQVSGQPFF; cdr3_nt: TGTGCCAGCAGCGGACAGGTTAGCGGACAGCCGTTCTTC
j_call: TRBJ2-2; v_call: TRBV6-5; clone_size: .; d_call: TRBD1; cdr3_aa: CASSPGQSNTGELFF; cdr3_nt: TGTGCCAGCAGCCCGGGACAGTCGAACACCGGGGAGCTGTTTTTT
j_call: TRBJ1-2; v_call: TRBV7-3; clone_size: .; d_call: .; cdr3_aa: CASSLGRDTAGHYGYTF; cdr3_nt: TGTGCCAGCAGCTTAGGGAGAGACACCGCCGGCCACTATGGCTACACCTTC
j_call: TRBJ1-1; v_call: TRBV7-3; clone_size: .; d_call: TRBD1; cdr3_aa: CASSPQGQGLTEAFF; cdr3_nt: TGTGCCAGCAGCCCCCAAGGACAGGGGTTGACTGAAGCTTTCTTT
j_call: TRBJ1-1; v_call: TRBV7-9; clone_size: .; d_call: .; cdr3_aa: CASSPSRDTEAFF; cdr3_nt: TGTGCCAGCAGCCCATCGAGGGACACTGAAGCTTTCTTT
j_call: TRBJ2-2; v_call: TRBV5-1; clone_size: few; d_call: .; cdr3_aa: CASRDWGYPNTGELFF; cdr3_nt: TGCGCCAGCAGAGATTGGGGCTATCCGAACACCGGGGAGCTGTTTTTT
j_call: TRBJ1-6; v_call: TRBV4-1; clone_size: .; d_call: TRBD1; cdr3_aa: CASSQGDRGGWSPLHF; cdr3_nt: TGCGCCAGCAGCCAAGGGGACAGGGGAGGTTGGTCACCCCTCCACTTT
j_call: TRBJ1-2; v_call: TRBV5-1; clone_size: .; d_call: .; cdr3_aa: CASSLGRAGPYGYTF; cdr3_nt: TGCGCCAGCAGCTTGGGTCGGGCAGGGCCCTATGGCTACACCTTC
j_call: TRBJ2-7; v_call: TRBV30; clone_size: .; d_call: .; cdr3_aa: CAWSVRGGGGVTQYF; cdr3_nt: TGTGCCTGGAGTGTAAGGGGGGGAGGGGGAGTAACGCAGTACTTC